These 29 T cell receptor beta chains share one sample of origin, sequenced in a study of T cells after yellow fever vaccination. TCRdb independently ran MiXCR on the 5' RACE reads; one entry per CDR3 protein. The sample holds 400,000 to 450,000 distinct CDR3 sequences, 18% seen once. The sequencing used PBMCs, collected before the yellow fever booster vaccination. These TCRs come from a man between 18 and 29 years old who received the YFV17D yellow fever vaccine.

This clonotype appeared many times. The chain recombines TRBV5-1 with TRBJ2-1; 8 bases map to TRBD2. V was clipped by 0 bases and J by 9 bases; unmatched bases: 5. The CDR3 runs 14 residues. The germline V gene encodes CDR1 SGHRS and CDR2 YFSETQ. The CDR3 nucleotides read TGCGCCAGCAGCTTGGTGGGTAGCGGGGTTGAGCAGTTCTTC. Residues: CASSLVGSGVEQFF.

The J gene is TRBJ2-1, the V gene TRBV4-1; TRBD2 matches 7 bases. V gave up 0 bases and J gave up 4 bases; unmatched junction bases: 12. This CDR3 spans 18 amino acids. Germline lookup yields CDR1 MGHRA and CDR2 YSYEKL. CDR3 protein: CASSQEEGAGLWYNEQFF. DNA for the CDR3: TGCGCCAGCAGCCAAGAAGAGGGAGCGGGGCTTTGGTACAATGAGCAGTTCTTC.

The chain carries TRBV7-9 and TRBJ2-5, with D possibly matching TRBD2 (5 bases). The CDR3 length is 15 residues. CDR1 is SEHNR, CDR2 FQNEAQ, per germline (reference sequence). V lost 2 bases, J lost 2 bases, and 12 bases lay in between. CDR3 sequence: CASSLIDWEQETQYF. The CDR3 region has the DNA TGTGCCAGCAGCTTAATCGATTGGGAGCAAGAGACCCAGTACTTC.

This clonotype appeared a few times. In nucleotides, the CDR3 is TGTGCCAGCAGACCAACAGCGAATGAGCAGTTCTTC. The encoded protein is CASRPTANEQFF. The chain links TRBV12-3 or TRBV12-4 to TRBJ2-1; unclear D gene. V was clipped by 6 bases and J by 7 bases, with 10 bases between them. The length of the CDR3 is 12 residues.

In its sample, this clonotype was seen a few times. V and J are TRBV5-1 and TRBJ1-1; D gene uncertain. CDR3 length: 13 amino acids. V dropped 2 bases and J dropped 5 bases, with 10 bases sitting between them. Germline loops: CDR1 SGHRS, CDR2 YFSETQ. The CDR3 is CASSFQAETEAFF. The CDR3 DNA is TGCGCCAGCAGCTTTCAAGCAGAAACTGAAGCTTTCTTT.

In this sample, this clonotype turned up many times. V gene TRBV5-1 combines with J gene TRBJ1-1, with no clear D. Trimming pared 2 bases from V and 1 base from J, leaving 6 bases between. Looked up from germline, CDR1 is SGHRS and CDR2 is YFSETQ. The CDR3 spans 13 residues. In nucleotides, the CDR3 is TGCGCCAGCAGCTTCTCAGCGAACACTGAAGCTTTCTTT. Its translation: CASSFSANTEAFF. The full variable domain, with the rest looked up from reference TRBV5-1 and TRBJ1-1, is KAGVTQTPRYLIKTRGQQVTLSCSPISGHRSVSWYQQTPGQGLQFLFEYFSETQRNKGNFPGRFSGRQFSNSRSEMNVSTLELGDSALYLCASSFSANTEAFFGQGTRLTVV.

The chain couples TRBV6-2 or TRBV6-3 to TRBJ1-1; 9 bases fit TRBD1. The germline V gene has CDR1 MNHEY and CDR2 SVGEGT. With V trimmed by 8 bases and J by 5 bases, 6 bases remained unmatched. The CDR3 has 13 residues. The CDR3 coding sequence is TGTGCCAGCGGATGGACAGGGGCGACTGAAGCTTTCTTT. Its translation is CASGWTGATEAFF.

This clonotype was counted between two and nine times. V gene TRBV6-5 combines with J gene TRBJ2-5; no definite D call. Germline loops: CDR1 MNHEY, CDR2 SVGAGI. The CDR3 has 13 residues. Trimming removed 5 bases from V and 3 bases from J, with 10 bases in between. Written as DNA, the CDR3 is TGTGCCAGCAGTCAAGGTCTAGAAGAGACCCAGTACTTC. Its translation: CASSQGLEETQYF.

This clonotype was counted only a few times. The rearrangement joins TRBV12-3 or TRBV12-4 to TRBJ2-5; D is possibly TRBD2 (7 bases). With 2 bases removed from V and 5 bases from J, the gap between germline ends came to 15 bases. The CDR3 is made up of 15 amino acids. CDR3 DNA sequence: TGTGCCAGCAGTTTATGCCTGGGGGGGGCCGAGACCCAGTACTTC. Translating it yields CASSLCLGGAETQYF.

V gene TRBV29-1 combines with J gene TRBJ2-5; TRBD2 is a possible D gene (6 bases). The V end was cut by 0 bases, the J end by 4 bases, with 15 bases between. The CDR3 is made up of 15 amino acids. CDR1 and CDR2 from the germline V gene are SQVTM and ANQGSEA. The CDR3 DNA is TGCAGCGTTGAAGATGGGAGGACGGAGGTAGAGACCCAGTACTTC. It translates to CSVEDGRTEVETQYF.

The V and J genes are TRBV6-2 or TRBV6-3 and TRBJ1-2; 11 bases are a match to TRBD1. V was clipped by 2 bases and J by 4 bases; unmatched bases: 6. CDR3 length equals 16 residues. Germline V gives CDR1 MNHEY, CDR2 SVGEGT. CDR3 coding DNA: TGTGCCAGCAGTTACCTCCGGACAGGGGGCAGCTATGGCTACACCTTC. Translation gives CASSYLRTGGSYGYTF.

In DNA, the CDR3 is TGCAGTGCTGGCGGGGGTCAATCGTCCTACGAGCAGTACTTC. Amino acid sequence: CSAGGGQSSYEQYF. This chain uses TRBV20-1 with TRBJ2-7; 7 nucleotides line up with TRBD2. Germline CDR1 and CDR2: DFQATT and SNEGSKA (reference sequence). CDR3 size: 14 residues. The V segment lost 5 bases and the J segment 1 base; nucleotides outside the gene matches: 8.

This clonotype came up a few times. V is TRBV28 and J is TRBJ1-4, with 7 bases identical to TRBD1. CDR3 length: 15 amino acids. Trimming removed 6 bases from V and 8 bases from J; junction bases left unmatched: 12. The germline V gene has CDR1 MDHEN and CDR2 SYDVKM. The CDR3 nucleotides are TGTGCCAGCAGCCTCAGACAGGGTCCTGGGGAAAAACTGTTTTTT. This encodes CASSLRQGPGEKLFF.

This chain uses TRBV12-3 or TRBV12-4 with TRBJ2-7; TRBD2 is a possible D gene (6 bases). The CDR3 loop spans 12 amino acids. Trimming took 5 bases from V and 6 from J, leaving 11 bases between them. CDR3 coding DNA: TGTGCCAGCAGTCCGGGCGGGGCCGAGCAGTACGTC. It yields the protein CASSPGGAEQYV.

There are a few counts of this clonotype. This chain uses TRBV5-1 with TRBJ2-1; 9 positions match TRBD1. Germline values: CDR1 SGHRS, CDR2 YFSETQ. This CDR3 contains 14 residues. V was pared by 2 bases and J by 5 bases, with 2 bases of the junction left unmatched. CDR3 in amino acids: CASSFWTGDNEQFF. The CDR3 nucleotides are TGCGCCAGCAGCTTTTGGACAGGGGACAATGAGCAGTTCTTC.

This clonotype was counted only a few times. The gene calls are TRBV6-5 and TRBJ2-2; 7 bases are shared with TRBD1. J gave up 6 bases and V 7 bases, and 11 bases lay outside the gene matches. This CDR3 contains 15 residues. The germline V gene encodes CDR1 MNHEY and CDR2 SVGAGI. The CDR3 nucleotides are TGTGCCAGCACCTACACCACAGGGGTGGCCGGGGAGCTGTTTTTT. Its protein is CASTYTTGVAGELFF.

The V gene is TRBV7-2, the J gene TRBJ1-1; a possible D gene is TRBD1 (6 bases). V was shortened by 4 bases and J by 0 bases, with 6 bases between the two germline ends. Looked up from germline, CDR1 is SGHTA and CDR2 is FQGNSA. The length of the CDR3 is 13 residues. CDR3 DNA: TGTGCCAGCAGCTGGGACATGAACACTGAAGCTTTCTTT. It translates to CASSWDMNTEAFF.

This clonotype was recorded a few times. The DNA of the CDR3 is TGTGCCAGCAAACAGGGAGCGAACACCGGGGAGCTGTTTTTT. It is translated as CASKQGANTGELFF. The chain has TRBV14 and TRBJ2-2, with a weak D call TRBD1 (6 bases). Germline CDR1 reads SGHDN; CDR2 reads FVKESK. Trimming cost V 7 bases and J 0 bases, with 9 bases left between them. The CDR3 sequence is 14 residues long. Based on the CDR3 plus reference TRBV14 and TRBJ2-2, the full variable domain is EAGVTQFPSHSVIEKGQTVTLRCDPISGHDNLYWYRRVMGKEIKFLLHFVKESKQDESGMPNNRFLAERTGGTYSTLKVQPAELEDSGVYFCASKQGANTGELFFGEGSRLTVL.

This clonotype was detected only a few times. This chain uses TRBV29-1 with TRBJ2-3; no definite D call. The CDR3 has 12 residues. Trimming shortened V by 5 bases and J by 2 bases, and 8 bases separated the two germline ends. Germline CDR1 reads SQVTM; CDR2 reads ANQGSEA. CDR3 residues: CSVSDLTDTQYF. The CDR3 DNA follows: TGCAGCGTTAGCGACCTCACAGATACGCAGTATTTT.

There are many counts of this clonotype. The chain employs TRBV27 and TRBJ2-7; the D gene is possibly TRBD1 (8 bases). V lost 8 bases to trimming and J lost 4 bases, with 18 bases between them. CDR1 and CDR2 from the germline V gene are MNHEY and SMNVEV (reference sequence). CDR3 length equals 14 residues. The CDR3 DNA follows: TGTGCCAGCGAGAGGACAGGGAGGGGATACGAGCAGTACTTC. Amino acids: CASERTGRGYEQYF.

The chain is built from TRBV27 and TRBJ1-1; D might be TRBD1 (5 bases). Trimming removed 4 bases at V and 0 bases at J, with 9 bases between. The CDR3 is 14 amino acids. Germline V gives CDR1 MNHEY, CDR2 SMNVEV (reference sequence). Here the CDR3 DNA reads TGTGCCAGCAGTTCCCCAGGGTTGAACACTGAAGCTTTCTTT. Encoded protein: CASSSPGLNTEAFF.

The rearrangement joins TRBV29-1 to TRBJ2-5; D not resolved. The CDR3 runs to 14 residues. Germline V gene data show CDR1 as SQVTM and CDR2 as ANQGSEA. Trimming shortened V by 1 base and J by 7 bases, and 16 bases separated the two germline ends. For the CDR3, the DNA is TGCAGCGTTGAAGCCGGACGACCCAGAGGGACCCAGTACTTC. It codes for CSVEAGRPRGTQYF. The whole variable domain, filled in from reference TRBV29-1 and TRBJ2-5, reads SAVISQKPSRDICQRGTSLTIQCQVDSQVTMMFWYRQQPGQSLTLIATANQGSEATYESGFVIDKFPISRPNLTFSTLTVSNMSPEDSSIYLCSVEAGRPRGTQYFGPGTRLLVL.

This clonotype occurred many times. V usage is TRBV5-1 and J usage is TRBJ2-3; 8 bases map to TRBD2. Trimming took 2 bases from V and 4 from J; bases not matched to a gene: 3. Germline CDR1 reads SGHRS; CDR2 reads YFSETQ. The CDR3 is made up of 14 amino acids. In DNA form, the CDR3 reads TGCGCCAGCAGCTTCGGGGGGGCTGCAGATACGCAGTATTTT. This encodes CASSFGGAADTQYF.

The chain carries TRBV20-1 and TRBJ2-4, with 10 positions matching TRBD1. V lost 8 bases to trimming and J lost 5 bases; unmatched junction nucleotides: 6. The germline V gene has CDR1 DFQATT and CDR2 SNEGSKA (reference sequence). The CDR3 totals 13 residues. The CDR3 here is CSSYGTGENIQYF. The CDR3 DNA sequence: TGCAGTTCGTACGGGACAGGGGAAAACATTCAGTACTTC.

This chain uses TRBV20-1 with TRBJ1-1; D remains unclear. Trimming took 0 bases from V and 3 from J, leaving 5 bases between them. This CDR3 has 12 amino acids. Germline V CDR1 and CDR2: DFQATT, SNEGSKA (reference sequence). CDR3 nucleotides: TGCAGTGCTAGAGAGATCGACACTGAAGCTTTCTTT. It yields the protein CSAREIDTEAFF.

The chain couples TRBV18 to TRBJ1-2; perhaps TRBD1 as D (5 bases). CDR1 KGHSH and CDR2 LQKENI come from the germline V gene. V gave up 0 bases and J gave up 5 bases, with 16 bases separating them. This CDR3 has 16 amino acids. CDR3 region: CASSPPPGRFRYGYTF. CDR3 sequence (DNA): TGTGCCAGCTCACCACCTCCGGGGCGATTTCGGTATGGCTACACCTTC.

V and J are TRBV6-5 and TRBJ1-3; a possible D gene is TRBD1 (6 bases). Germline CDR1 is MNHEY and CDR2 is SVGAGI. The CDR3 loop spans 14 amino acids. The ends were cut back, 2 bases at V and 8 bases at J, with 13 bases in the middle. The CDR3 loop reads CASSYEQGRDTIYF. The DNA of the CDR3 is TGTGCCAGCAGTTACGAGCAGGGGAGGGACACCATATATTTT.

This clonotype has only a few counts. This chain connects TRBV18 to TRBJ2-1, with 9 bases identical to TRBD2. This CDR3 region has 16 residues. CDR1 is KGHSH and CDR2 is LQKENI in the germline V gene. V lost 1 base and J lost 7; bases outside the gene matches: 8. The CDR3: CASSPRVAGAENEQFF. The CDR3 DNA is TGTGCCAGCTCACCACGAGTAGCGGGGGCAGAGAATGAGCAGTTCTTC.

This clonotype was found a few times. The rearrangement joins TRBV6-5 to TRBJ1-2; D remains unclear. In germline, CDR1 is MNHEY, CDR2 SVGAGI. This CDR3 region has 14 residues. The V and J ends lost 2 bases and 8 bases respectively, with 15 bases between them. CDR3: CASSYGLEIGGYTF. CDR3 DNA: TGTGCCAGCAGTTACGGGCTGGAGATAGGAGGCTACACCTTC.